Following are 24 T cell receptor beta chains from one sample sequenced in a study of shared clonotypes between healthy human individuals. Only in-frame clones appear in the TCRdb table, and some are missing; sequencing was by immunoSEQ multiplex PCR. Of hundreds of thousands of clones listed, roughly 94% are singletons. As defined, naive CD8 cells were CD45RO-negative and positively selected for CCR7, with terminally differentiated effector memory CD45RA+ cells excluded. Specimen: naive CD8+ T cells sorted from blood. Every receptor here comes from a man aged 25-45 years in good health.

This clone appeared once. V gene TRBV28 combines with J gene TRBJ2-7; D is unresolved. The CDR3 has 12 amino acids. The germline V gene has CDR1 MDHEN and CDR2 SYDVKM. V gave up 5 bases and J gave up 2 bases, with 7 bases separating them. CDR3 in amino acids: CASSDDTYEQYF. CDR3 in DNA: TGTGCCAGCAGTGACGACACCTACGAGCAGTACTTC.

The gene calls are TRBV10-2 and TRBJ2-1; perhaps TRBD2 as D (7 bases). CDR3 length equals 12 residues. Germline loops: CDR1 WSHSY, CDR2 SAAADI. The V end was cut by 11 bases, the J end by 4 bases, with 12 bases between. This CDR3 is CALGGLYNEQFF. The CDR3 region has the DNA TGCGCCCTGGGGGGGCTTTACAATGAGCAGTTCTTC.

The J gene is TRBJ2-5, the V gene TRBV5-1, with D maybe TRBD2 (5 bases). CDR1 and CDR2 (germline): SGHRS, YFSETQ. The V end was cut by 0 bases, the J end by 4 bases, with 13 bases between. This CDR3 is 15 amino acids long. The CDR3 nucleotides read TGCGCCAGCAGCTTGGACGCCTCAGAGGGAGAGACCCAGTACTTC. Translated: CASSLDASEGETQYF.

The chain has TRBV4-1 and TRBJ2-1; possible D gene TRBD1, 5 bases. The V end was cut by 0 bases, the J end by 0 bases, with 12 bases between. Germline assignment: CDR1 MGHRA and CDR2 YSYEKL. The CDR3 is 17 amino acids. Written as DNA, the CDR3 is TGCGCCAGCAGCCAAGAGGGGCTCCCCTCCTCCTACAATGAGCAGTTCTTC. As protein: CASSQEGLPSSYNEQFF.

The chain has TRBV2 and TRBJ2-5; 8 bases are a match to TRBD1. CDR1 SNHLY and CDR2 FYNNEI come from the germline V gene. The trim removed 8 bases at V and 6 bases at J, leaving 8 bases unmatched. There are 13 residues in the CDR3. As DNA, the CDR3 is TGTGCCAGCCCAACCGACAGGGGAAAGACCCAGTACTTC. This gives the protein CASPTDRGKTQYF.

The sample holds one count of this clone. The CDR3 region has the DNA TGTGCCGCCCAGGGGACAGTGAACACTGAAGCTTTCTTT. Amino acids: CAAQGTVNTEAFF. The genes are TRBV15 and TRBJ1-1, with 7 bases fitting TRBD1. CDR3 size: 13 residues. The J segment lost 0 bases and the V segment lost 11 bases, leaving 6 bases of the junction unmatched. In germline, CDR1 is LNHNV, CDR2 YYDKDF (reference sequence).

This chain links TRBV7-9 with TRBJ2-7; TRBD1 matches at 11 bases. Germline CDR1 and CDR2: SEHNR and FQNEAQ (reference sequence). The CDR3 sequence is 16 residues long. The V and J ends lost 5 bases and 3 bases, in that order; junction bases with no gene match: 9. CDR3 region: CASSPPGQGGSYEQYF. The CDR3 DNA reads TGTGCCAGCAGCCCACCGGGACAGGGGGGGAGCTACGAGCAGTACTTC.

This clone was observed once. The gene calls are TRBV25-1 and TRBJ1-1, with 10 bases aligning to TRBD1. V lost 2 bases and J lost 9; bases outside the gene matches: 6. This CDR3 comprises 14 residues. Per the germline V gene, CDR1 is MGHDK and CDR2 is SYGVNS. The CDR3 sequence: CASSERGQGIKAFF. For the CDR3, the DNA is TGTGCCAGCAGTGAAAGGGGACAGGGGATTAAAGCTTTCTTT.

The chain links TRBV14 to TRBJ2-2, with D unclear. CDR3 length: 17 amino acids. Trimming shortened V by 0 bases and J by 0 bases, and 11 bases separated the two germline ends. Germline V gives CDR1 SGHDN, CDR2 FVKESK. The CDR3 reads CASSQEPIYANTGELFF. CDR3 nucleotides: TGTGCCAGCAGCCAAGAACCGATCTACGCGAACACCGGGGAGCTGTTTTTT.

The V call is TRBV29-1, the J call TRBJ2-2; no reliable D call. V was shortened by 5 bases and J by 2 bases, with 9 bases between the two germline ends. The CDR3 is made up of 13 amino acids. CDR1 and CDR2 from the germline V gene are SQVTM and ANQGSEA. The DNA for the CDR3 is TGCAGCGTTCTCCGGCCAAACACCGGGGAGCTGTTTTTT. Translation gives CSVLRPNTGELFF.

V usage is TRBV11-2 and J usage is TRBJ2-5; 10 positions agree with TRBD1. Germline loops: CDR1 SGHAT, CDR2 FQNNGV. This CDR3 comprises 15 residues. V was pared by 4 bases and J by 0 bases, with 2 bases of the junction left unmatched. The CDR3 nucleotides are TGTGCCAGCAGCTGGGGACAGGGGTACCAAGAGACCCAGTACTTC. The encoded protein is CASSWGQGYQETQYF.

The chain has TRBV7-8 and TRBJ2-2, with 9 bases that match TRBD1. V was pared by 5 bases and J by 6 bases, with 13 bases of the junction left unmatched. The length of the CDR3 is 17 residues. Germline values: CDR1 SGHVS, CDR2 FQNEAQ. DNA for the CDR3: TGTGCCAGCAGCGAACCAATTGGACAGGGGTACGCCGGGGAGCTGTTTTTT. Translation: CASSEPIGQGYAGELFF.

This CDR3 reads CASSWTSGRGSDTQYF. The DNA of the CDR3 is TGTGCCAGCAGCTGGACTAGCGGGAGGGGATCAGATACGCAGTATTTT. V gene TRBV6-6 combines with J gene TRBJ2-3; 15 bases line up with TRBD2. The CDR3 runs 16 residues. In germline, CDR1 is MNHNY, CDR2 SVGAGI (reference sequence). The V gene end was trimmed by 6 bases and the J gene end by 4 bases; junction bases not matched to a gene: 5.

The rearrangement links TRBV7-8 to TRBJ1-2; 8 nucleotides align to TRBD1. Trimming cost V 4 bases and J 1 base; bases outside gene matches: 5. This CDR3 comprises 15 residues. Germline V gives CDR1 SGHVS, CDR2 FQNEAQ. The CDR3 here is CASSSRDRINYGYTF. The DNA of the CDR3 is TGTGCCAGCAGCTCCCGGGACAGGATTAACTATGGCTACACCTTC.

V and J are TRBV7-9 and TRBJ1-2; D gene uncertain. Trimming shortened V by 4 bases and J by 4 bases, and 13 bases separated the two germline ends. The CDR3 loop spans 14 amino acids. The germline gives CDR1 SEHNR, CDR2 FQNEAQ (reference sequence). The CDR3 reads CASSSGWAPYGYTF. DNA for the CDR3: TGTGCCAGCAGCTCGGGGTGGGCCCCCTATGGCTACACCTTC.

The chain carries TRBV18 and TRBJ2-7; 9 bases map to TRBD1. The CDR3 runs to 16 residues. V trimming: 3 bases; J trimming: 2 bases; junction bases outside the gene matches: 8. Germline lookup yields CDR1 KGHSH and CDR2 LQKENI. CDR3 bases: TGTGCCAGCTCACCTTACGGACAGGGGCGAGCCTACGAGCAGTACTTC. The encoded protein is CASSPYGQGRAYEQYF.

The gene calls are TRBV5-5 and TRBJ1-1; a possible D gene is TRBD1 (5 bases). Germline V lookup: CDR1 SGHKS, CDR2 YYEKEE (reference sequence). CDR3 size: 12 residues. Trimming removed 7 bases at V and 1 base at J, with 8 bases between. The DNA for the CDR3 is TGTGCCAGCGGAACAGGGAACACTGAAGCTTTCTTT. Its protein product is CASGTGNTEAFF.

The CDR3 DNA follows: TGTGCCAGCAGCTTAGCCGGGAGTTTGAGATCCTACGAGCAGTACTTC. It encodes CASSLAGSLRSYEQYF. This rearrangement joins TRBV13 to TRBJ2-7; perhaps TRBD2 as D (6 bases). V was trimmed by 1 base and J by 1 base, leaving 14 bases between them. This CDR3 region has 16 residues. Looked up from germline, CDR1 is PRHDT and CDR2 is FYEKMQ (reference sequence).

The rearrangement links TRBV21-1 to TRBJ2-7; the listed D gene, TRBD2, was not tested against the DNA. TRBV21-1 is flagged as a pseudogene. The CDR3 runs 18 residues. The CDR3 protein is CASSNSVVAGTFTYEQYF. The CDR3 coding sequence is TGTGCCAGCAGCAATTCAGTAGTAGCGGGTACCTTTACCTACGAGCAGTACTTC.

This rearrangement joins TRBV7-3 to TRBJ2-1, with 12 bases lining up with TRBD2. J lost 0 bases, V lost 2 bases, and 8 bases had no gene match. Per the germline V gene, CDR1 is SGHTA and CDR2 is FQGTGA. This CDR3 has 19 amino acids. CDR3 amino acids: CASSLEGLAGQSSYNEQFF. In DNA form, the CDR3 reads TGTGCCAGCAGCTTAGAGGGACTAGCGGGCCAGAGCTCCTACAATGAGCAGTTCTTC.

Remarks on this clone: This sample also contains other DNA sequences that code for the same CDR3. V and J are TRBV29-1 and TRBJ2-2; D call uncertain. Deletions cut 2 bases from V and 3 bases from J, with 7 bases between. In germline, CDR1 is SQVTM, CDR2 ANQGSEA. The CDR3 runs to 13 residues. The CDR3 is CSVERGDTGELFF. CDR3 DNA: TGCAGCGTTGAAAGAGGAGACACCGGGGAGCTGTTTTTT.

The chain is built from TRBV27 and TRBJ2-1, with 8 bases that match TRBD2. CDR3 length: 15 residues. The junction had 8 bases not matched to a gene; V was cut back by 6 bases and J by 4 bases. The germline V gene has CDR1 MNHEY and CDR2 SMNVEV (reference sequence). Here the CDR3 reads CASRALAGRYNEQFF. The CDR3 DNA is TGTGCCAGCAGGGCTTTAGCGGGAAGGTACAATGAGCAGTTCTTC.

V and J are TRBV9 and TRBJ2-3; the D call may be TRBD1 or TRBD2 (5 bases each). Germline CDR1 SGDLS, CDR2 YYNGEE. V dropped 4 bases and J dropped 4 bases, with 19 bases sitting between them. The CDR3 runs 16 residues. CDR3 sequence: CASSPQSARGADTQYF. The CDR3 DNA reads as TGTGCCAGCAGCCCCCAGTCAGCTCGGGGCGCAGATACGCAGTATTTT.

V usage is TRBV7-2 and J usage is TRBJ2-3; the D gene is possibly TRBD2 (6 bases). Trimming left V 1 base short and J 10 bases short, with 18 bases between. The CDR3 is 15 residues long. The germline V gene has CDR1 SGHTA and CDR2 FQGNSA. As DNA, the CDR3 is TGTGCCAGCAGCTTAGGTCGGGAGTCCGGTCATGCGCAGTATTTT. Residues: CASSLGRESGHAQYF.